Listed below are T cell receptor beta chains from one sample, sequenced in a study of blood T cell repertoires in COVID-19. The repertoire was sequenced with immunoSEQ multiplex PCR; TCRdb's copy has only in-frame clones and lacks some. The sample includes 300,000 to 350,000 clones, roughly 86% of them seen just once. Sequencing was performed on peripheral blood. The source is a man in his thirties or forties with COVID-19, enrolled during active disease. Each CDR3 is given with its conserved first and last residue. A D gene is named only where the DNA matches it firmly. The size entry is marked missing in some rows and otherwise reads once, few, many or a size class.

DNA: TGTGCCAGCAGCCCCTTCTCCTACGAGCAGTACTTC
CDR3: CASSPFSYEQYF
size: NA
V: TRBV28
D: NA
J: TRBJ2-7

DNA: TGCGCCAGCAGCCAAGAGGGGGGGACCGCGCTTAATTCACCCCTCCACTTT
CDR3: CASSQEGGTALNSPLHF
size: NA
V: TRBV4-1
D: NA
J: TRBJ1-6

DNA: TGTGCCAGCAGCTTTCAATCAATCCCCGCCGGCTCCTATAATTCACCCCTCCACTTT
CDR3: CASSFQSIPAGSYNSPLHF
size: NA
V: TRBV7-8
D: NA
J: TRBJ1-6

DNA: TGTGCCACCAGCAGGACTAGCGGGCCGTTAGATACGCAGTATTTT
CDR3: CATSRTSGPLDTQYF
size: NA
V: TRBV15
D: TRBD2
J: TRBJ2-3

DNA: TGTGCCAGTACCACCGGGGGGGGCCTAGGGTATGGCTACACCTTC
CDR3: CASTTGGGLGYGYTF
size: NA
V: TRBV19
D: NA
J: TRBJ1-2

DNA: TGTGCCAGCACCGACCTCGGTAGGGGGGAGCAGTACTTC
CDR3: CASTDLGRGEQYF
size: NA
V: TRBV7-2
D: NA
J: TRBJ2-7

DNA: TGTGCCAGCTGGGGCATGGTGCAGTATTTT
CDR3: CASWGMVQYF
size: NA
V: TRBV12-3/TRBV12-4
D: NA
J: TRBJ2-3

DNA: TGCGCCAGCAGCCAAGATCTCAGTAGCAATCAGCCCCAGCATTTT
CDR3: CASSQDLSSNQPQHF
size: NA
V: TRBV4-3
D: NA
J: TRBJ1-5

DNA: TGTGCCAGCAGCTTAGGCGGGGGGCGGGGAGATACGCAGTATTTT
CDR3: CASSLGGGRGDTQYF
size: NA
V: TRBV11-3
D: TRBD2
J: TRBJ2-3

DNA: TGTGCCAGCAGTCGCCCCGGACTAGGAATCCACAATGAGCAGTTCTTC
CDR3: CASSRPGLGIHNEQFF
size: NA
V: TRBV6-2/TRBV6-3
D: TRBD2
J: TRBJ2-1

DNA: TGTGCCAGCAGCCGAAGGGGACTAGCGGGAGGGCCGGAGGGGGAGCAGTACTTC
CDR3: CASSRRGLAGGPEGEQYF
size: few
V: TRBV4-2
D: TRBD2
J: TRBJ2-7

DNA: TGTGCCAGCAGCTACAGACAGGGGATAGATACGCAGTATTTT
CDR3: CASSYRQGIDTQYF
size: NA
V: TRBV11-2
D: TRBD1
J: TRBJ2-3

DNA: TGCGCCAGCAATGAGGGTAACGCGAACACCGGGGAGCTGTTTTTT
CDR3: CASNEGNANTGELFF
size: NA
V: TRBV5-1
D: NA
J: TRBJ2-2

DNA: TGTGCCAGCAGTTTATGGCAGGGGAACGGAGAGACCCAGTACTTC
CDR3: CASSLWQGNGETQYF
size: once
V: TRBV27
D: NA
J: TRBJ2-5

DNA: TGTGCCAGCAGTTTATCTCGCTCAGCTCCGGGGTACGAGCAGTACTTC
CDR3: CASSLSRSAPGYEQYF
size: NA
V: TRBV27
D: NA
J: TRBJ2-7

DNA: TGTGCCAGCAGCTTATTTACCGGGACACAAGATCAGCCCCAGCATTTT
CDR3: CASSLFTGTQDQPQHF
size: NA
V: TRBV5-4
D: NA
J: TRBJ1-5

DNA: TGTGCCAGCAGCTTATCCACCCCAGGGCGAATGGGCACTGAAGCTTTCTTT
CDR3: CASSLSTPGRMGTEAFF
size: NA
V: TRBV7-3
D: NA
J: TRBJ1-1

DNA: TGTGCCAGCAGCCAAGTATGGGGAGACGGGGAGACCCAGTACTTC
CDR3: CASSQVWGDGETQYF
size: NA
V: TRBV3-1/TRBV3-2
D: NA
J: TRBJ2-5

DNA: TGTGCCAGCAGTTGGGATCCGGGACAGGATTCGACTCAGCCCCAGCATTTT
CDR3: CASSWDPGQDSTQPQHF
size: NA
V: TRBV6-2/TRBV6-3
D: TRBD1
J: TRBJ1-5

DNA: TGCGCCAGCAGCCAAGTCGACAGGGGGCGGTACAATGAGCAGTTCTTC
CDR3: CASSQVDRGRYNEQFF
size: NA
V: TRBV4-3
D: TRBD1
J: TRBJ2-1

DNA: TGCGCCAGCAGCTTGGGTGTGGTTGCGCGCACTGAAGCTTTCTTT
CDR3: CASSLGVVARTEAFF
size: NA
V: TRBV5-1
D: NA
J: TRBJ1-1

DNA: TGTGCCAGCAGCCCAGGACTAGCGGGGGCCGGGGAGCTGTTTTTT
CDR3: CASSPGLAGAGELFF
size: NA
V: TRBV5-4
D: TRBD2
J: TRBJ2-2

DNA: TGCAGCGTTAATCGACAGGGGGACACCATATATTTT
CDR3: CSVNRQGDTIYF
size: NA
V: TRBV29-1
D: TRBD1
J: TRBJ1-3

DNA: TGTGCCATCAGCAAAGCCTCATCGGGACAGGGAGCAGATACGCAGTATTTT
CDR3: CAISKASSGQGADTQYF
size: NA
V: TRBV10-3
D: TRBD1
J: TRBJ2-3

DNA: TGTGCCAGCAGCTTGACAGGGGAGAACACTGAAGCTTTCTTT
CDR3: CASSLTGENTEAFF
size: NA
V: TRBV7-9
D: TRBD1
J: TRBJ1-1

DNA: TGCGCCAGCAGTGATACGCGGGTCGTTCGTACCAATGAGCAGTTCTTC
CDR3: CASSDTRVVRTNEQFF
size: NA
V: TRBV10-1
D: NA
J: TRBJ2-1

DNA: TGTGCCAGCAGTTTATCGATGCGGAATGGCTACACCTTC
CDR3: CASSLSMRNGYTF
size: few
V: TRBV27
D: NA
J: TRBJ1-2

DNA: TGCAGCGTTGTACCCCTTCGACCGGGCCAGGGTGGCGATACGCAGTATTTT
CDR3: CSVVPLRPGQGGDTQYF
size: once
V: TRBV29-1
D: NA
J: TRBJ2-3

DNA: TGTGCCATCAGTGAGTCGGGGCAGATGAGCTCCTATAATTCACCCCTCCACTTT
CDR3: CAISESGQMSSYNSPLHF
size: NA
V: TRBV10-3
D: NA
J: TRBJ1-6

DNA: TGTGCCACCAGCAGAGACCTCGGACCCCGGGGCGGGGAGCTGTTTTTT
CDR3: CATSRDLGPRGGELFF
size: NA
V: TRBV15
D: NA
J: TRBJ2-2

DNA: TGTGCCAGCAGCGGGGATCTAGCGGGAGGAGTTTACGAGCAGTACTTC
CDR3: CASSGDLAGGVYEQYF
size: once
V: TRBV5-4
D: TRBD2
J: TRBJ2-7

DNA: TGTGCCAGCAGTTTTCATGGCAGCTACGAGCAGTACTTC
CDR3: CASSFHGSYEQYF
size: few
V: TRBV28
D: NA
J: TRBJ2-7

DNA: TGTGCCAGCAGCTTAGCCGGGGAGAGCTATGGCTACACCTTC
CDR3: CASSLAGESYGYTF
size: NA
V: TRBV7-2
D: NA
J: TRBJ1-2

DNA: TGTGCCAGCAGTGAGGGTCAGACTTACGAGCAGTACTTC
CDR3: CASSEGQTYEQYF
size: NA
V: TRBV2
D: NA
J: TRBJ2-7

DNA: TGTGCCAGCTCAGCAGACAGGGGACTTGCTAACTATGGCTACACCTTC
CDR3: CASSADRGLANYGYTF
size: NA
V: TRBV18
D: TRBD1
J: TRBJ1-2

DNA: TGTGCCAGCAGCATGGGACAGGGGGATTCACCCCTCCACTTT
CDR3: CASSMGQGDSPLHF
size: few
V: TRBV5-6
D: TRBD1
J: TRBJ1-6

DNA: TGTGCCAGCTCATCCGCAGGGGGTCAATTCTCTGGAAACACCATATATTTT
CDR3: CASSSAGGQFSGNTIYF
size: NA
V: TRBV18
D: TRBD1
J: TRBJ1-3

DNA: TGTGCCCACACGCGGGGGGAATATAGCAATCAGCCCCAGCATTTT
CDR3: CAHTRGEYSNQPQHF
size: NA
V: TRBV28
D: NA
J: TRBJ1-5

DNA: TGCGCCAGCAGCCAACCGGGCAGGGGGATGGAGCAGTACTTC
CDR3: CASSQPGRGMEQYF
size: NA
V: TRBV4-1
D: TRBD1
J: TRBJ2-7

DNA: TGTGCCTGGAGTGAGAGTAGCAATCAGCCCCAGCATTTT
CDR3: CAWSESSNQPQHF
size: NA
V: TRBV30
D: NA
J: TRBJ1-5

DNA: TGTGCCAGTAGTATTCCCACTAGCGGGGGCTACCTTAGCACAGATACGCAGTATTTT
CDR3: CASSIPTSGGYLSTDTQYF
size: NA
V: TRBV19
D: TRBD2
J: TRBJ2-3

DNA: TGTGCCAGCAGCTTAGGTTCAGGGTCCTACGAGCAGTACTTC
CDR3: CASSLGSGSYEQYF
size: few
V: TRBV11-3
D: NA
J: TRBJ2-7

DNA: TGTGCCAGCAGAGTTACAGGGGGCGCGTATGGCTACACCTTC
CDR3: CASRVTGGAYGYTF
size: NA
V: TRBV9
D: TRBD1
J: TRBJ1-2

DNA: TGTGCCAGCAGCTTAATATCCGAGGGACAGGGTAAGCGCACTGAAGCTTTCTTT
CDR3: CASSLISEGQGKRTEAFF
size: NA
V: TRBV7-2
D: TRBD1
J: TRBJ1-1

DNA: TGTGCCAGCAGCTTAGACAGGGCTCGCGAGCAGTTCTTC
CDR3: CASSLDRAREQFF
size: NA
V: TRBV11-2
D: NA
J: TRBJ2-1